The present T cell receptor (beta chain) was sequenced within a study of neoadjuvant anti-PD-1 for oral cavity cancer. Trimming left V 4 bases short and J 13 bases short, with 15 bases between. This CDR3 is 11 amino acids long. Germline lookup yields CDR1 SGHKS and CDR2 YYEKEE (reference sequence). Libraries were prepared by immunoSEQ multiplex PCR; TCRdb keeps only in-frame clonotypes and omits some of them. The data hold under 20,000 clones, with under 70% observed a single time. The sequence came from a person aged 35-79 years with oral cavity squamous cell carcinoma. Sequenced material: PBMCs, taken before nivolumab (anti-PD-1) treatment. The genes are TRBV5-5 and TRBJ2-7; no firm D call. In nucleotides, the CDR3 is TGTGCCAGCAGCGAAACGGGTAGTAAATACTTC. This sequence encodes CASSETGSKYF.